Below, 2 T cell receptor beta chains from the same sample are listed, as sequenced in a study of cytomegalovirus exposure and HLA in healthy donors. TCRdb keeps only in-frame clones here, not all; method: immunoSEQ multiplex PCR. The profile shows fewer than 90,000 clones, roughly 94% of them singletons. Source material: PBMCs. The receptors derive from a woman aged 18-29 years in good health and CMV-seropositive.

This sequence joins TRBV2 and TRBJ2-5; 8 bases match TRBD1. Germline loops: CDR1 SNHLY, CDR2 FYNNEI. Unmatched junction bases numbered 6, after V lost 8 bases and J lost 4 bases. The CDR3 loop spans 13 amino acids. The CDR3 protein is CASQGQVLETQYF. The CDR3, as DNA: TGTGCCAGCCAGGGACAGGTATTAGAGACCCAGTACTTC. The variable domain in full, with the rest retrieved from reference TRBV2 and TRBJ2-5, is EPEVTQTPSHQVTQMGQEVILRCVPISNHLYFYWYRQILGQKVEFLVSFYNNEISEKSEIFDDQFSVERPDGSNFTLKIRSTKLEDSAMYFCASQGQVLETQYFGPGTRLLVL.

CDR3: CASSLKGGLGTEAFF. The CDR3 nucleotides read TGTGCCAGCAGTTTAAAGGGGGGGCTGGGCACTGAAGCTTTCTTT. V is TRBV27 and J is TRBJ1-1, with D maybe TRBD1 (6 bases). Germline V gene sequence: CDR1 MNHEY, CDR2 SMNVEV (reference sequence). V shed 2 bases and J shed 4 bases, with 14 bases lying between them. The CDR3 spans 15 residues.